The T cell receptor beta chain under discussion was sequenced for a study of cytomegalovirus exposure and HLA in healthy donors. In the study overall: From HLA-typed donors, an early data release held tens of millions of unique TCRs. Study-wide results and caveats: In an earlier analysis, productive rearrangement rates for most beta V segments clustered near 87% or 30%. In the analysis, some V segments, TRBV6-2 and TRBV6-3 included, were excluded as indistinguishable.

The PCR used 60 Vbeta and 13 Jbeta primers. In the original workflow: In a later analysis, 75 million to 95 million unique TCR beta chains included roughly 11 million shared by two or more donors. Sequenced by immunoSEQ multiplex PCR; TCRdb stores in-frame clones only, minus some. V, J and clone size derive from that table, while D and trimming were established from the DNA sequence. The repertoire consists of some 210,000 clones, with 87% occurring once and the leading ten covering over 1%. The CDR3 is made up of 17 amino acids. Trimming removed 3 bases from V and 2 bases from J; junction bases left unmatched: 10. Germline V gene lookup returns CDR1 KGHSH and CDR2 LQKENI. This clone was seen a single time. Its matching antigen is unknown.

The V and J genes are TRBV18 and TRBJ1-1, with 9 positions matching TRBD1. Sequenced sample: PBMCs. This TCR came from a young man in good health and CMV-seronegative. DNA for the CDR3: TGTGCCAGCTCACCCGGAATACAGGGGGCGGTTAACACTGAAGCTTTCTTT. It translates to CASSPGIQGAVNTEAFF.